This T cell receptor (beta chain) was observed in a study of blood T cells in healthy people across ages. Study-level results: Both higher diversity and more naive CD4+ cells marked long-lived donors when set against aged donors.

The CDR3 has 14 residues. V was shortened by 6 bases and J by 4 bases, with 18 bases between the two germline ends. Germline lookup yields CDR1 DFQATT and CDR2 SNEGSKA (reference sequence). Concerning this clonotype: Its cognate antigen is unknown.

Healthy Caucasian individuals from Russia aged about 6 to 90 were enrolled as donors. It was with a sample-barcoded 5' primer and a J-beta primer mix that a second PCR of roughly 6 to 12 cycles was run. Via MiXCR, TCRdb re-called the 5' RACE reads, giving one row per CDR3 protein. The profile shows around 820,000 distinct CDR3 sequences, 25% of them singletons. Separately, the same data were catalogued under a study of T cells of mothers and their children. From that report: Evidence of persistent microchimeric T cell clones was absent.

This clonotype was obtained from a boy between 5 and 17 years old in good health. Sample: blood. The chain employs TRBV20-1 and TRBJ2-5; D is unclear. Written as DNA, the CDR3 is TGCAGTGCCGTCCCCCCAGGCAGTCGAGAGACCCAGTACTTC. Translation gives CSAVPPGSRETQYF.